What follows describes a single T cell receptor (beta chain). What it recognizes is unknown. This sample includes further DNA sequences coding for the same CDR3. These data come from a study of cytomegalovirus exposure and HLA in healthy donors. Study outcomes and limitations: Among the most significant clusters, several appeared linked to common viral pathogens in a later analysis. TCR beta V- and J-gene trimming, according to a later analysis, was linked to a missense DCLRE1C variant.

60 Vbeta and 13 Jbeta primers were used in PCR. Clones were read by immunoSEQ multiplex PCR, and TCRdb kept only the in-frame ones, dropping some. The table lists 90,000 to 120,000 clones, around three quarters of them singletons. The germline V and J ends were trimmed by 0 bases and 2 bases, with 8 bases remaining between them. The CDR3 length is 14 residues. Germline CDR1 SGHRS, CDR2 YFSETQ. The V gene is TRBV5-1, the J gene TRBJ2-5, with D unclear. The sequencing input was PBMCs. This TCR came from a woman aged 40 to 49 in good health and CMV-seronegative. The CDR3 region has the DNA TGCGCCAGCAGCTTGGTTGGAGATCAAGAGACCCAGTACTTC. Amino acids: CASSLVGDQETQYF.